One sample yielded the 21 T cell receptor beta chains listed below, sequenced in a study of beta chain features in type 1 diabetes. Expressed TCRB transcripts were sequenced, since all the RNA that had been isolated was reverse transcribed. TCRdb's table, derived via immunoSEQ multiplex PCR, lists solely in-frame clones and lacks some. The table shows 150,000 to 200,000 clones, with over 7.5% occurring only once. Sequenced input: central memory CD4+ T cells from blood. Source of these receptors: a woman aged 18-29 years in good health.

CDR3 loop: CASSTDRGNEQFF. The CDR3 nucleotides are TGTGCCAGCAGCACCGACAGGGGTAATGAGCAGTTCTTC. The chain recombines TRBV11-2 with TRBJ2-1, with 8 bases fitting TRBD1. V shed 5 bases and J 7 bases; nucleotides not matched to a gene: 4. The CDR3 sequence is 13 residues long. The germline V gene encodes CDR1 SGHAT and CDR2 FQNNGV.

V and J are TRBV7-2 and TRBJ1-1; TRBD1 matches at 11 bases. CDR3 length equals 14 residues. V shed 3 bases and J 11 bases; nucleotides not matched to a gene: 8. Germline-derived CDR1 and CDR2 are SGHTA and FQGNSA. The CDR3 DNA is TGTGCCAGCAGCTTCCCGGGACAGGGGGGTCGGGCTTTCTTT. Residues: CASSFPGQGGRAFF. Full variable domain (outside the CDR3, taken from reference TRBV7-2 and TRBJ1-1): GAGVSQSPSNKVTEKGKDVELRCDPISGHTALYWYRQSLGQGLEFLIYFQGNSAPDKSGLPSDRFSAERTGGSVSTLTIQRTQQEDSAVYLCASSFPGQGGRAFFGQGTRLTVV.

This clone was counted a few times. The chain joins TRBV7-9 to TRBJ1-1; possibly TRBD1 for D (6 bases). Germline values: CDR1 SEHNR, CDR2 FQNEAQ (reference sequence). CDR3 length equals 12 residues. V gave up 7 bases and J gave up 7 bases, with 13 bases separating them. In nucleotides, the CDR3 is TGTGCCAGCACCTCGGAAGGGGGTGAAGCTTTCTTT. It translates to CASTSEGGEAFF.

The chain couples TRBV5-1 to TRBJ1-2; D might be TRBD1 (5 bases). Germline V lookup: CDR1 SGHRS, CDR2 YFSETQ. The CDR3 length is 14 residues. Trimming stripped 5 bases from V and 7 bases from J, with 18 bases between. The chain's CDR3 is CASRGFGTSGGYTF. The CDR3 region has the DNA TGCGCCAGCAGGGGGTTCGGGACTTCCGGTGGCTACACCTTC.

V and J are TRBV28 and TRBJ1-2; a possible D gene is TRBD1 (6 bases). This CDR3 is 12 amino acids long. The germline gives CDR1 MDHEN, CDR2 SYDVKM. Trimming took 11 bases from V and 3 from J, leaving 13 bases between them. CDR3 residues: CAEGGSYYGYTF. The CDR3 DNA is TGTGCCGAAGGGGGATCCTACTATGGCTACACCTTC.

As DNA, the CDR3 is TGTGCCAGCAGCCTCCGGGACAGCACCTACGAGCAGTACTTC. Its translation is CASSLRDSTYEQYF. The V gene is TRBV2, the J gene TRBJ2-7; 7 bases fit TRBD1. V lost 6 bases to trimming and J lost 2 bases; unmatched junction nucleotides: 7. This CDR3 is built from 14 residues. CDR1 is SNHLY, CDR2 FYNNEI, per germline. Complete variable domain (other parts from reference TRBV2 and TRBJ2-7): EPEVTQTPSHQVTQMGQEVILRCVPISNHLYFYWYRQILGQKVEFLVSFYNNEISEKSEIFDDQFSVERPDGSNFTLKIRSTKLEDSAMYFCASSLRDSTYEQYFGPGTRLTVT.

Concerning this clone: The same CDR3 is also encoded by other DNA sequences in this sample. The CDR3 coding sequence is TGTGCCAGCAGTGAATACAGGGGAGGGGAGACCCAGTACTTC. Its translation: CASSEYRGGETQYF. The gene calls are TRBV25-1 and TRBJ2-5; maybe TRBD2 (7 bases). Germline values: CDR1 MGHDK, CDR2 SYGVNS. V was trimmed by 0 bases and J by 5 bases, leaving 10 bases between them. There are 14 residues in the CDR3.

The chain has TRBV7-2 and TRBJ1-5; no firm D call. The germline CDR1 and CDR2 sequences are SGHTA and FQGNSA. Trimming left V 4 bases short and J 0 bases short, with 10 bases between. CDR3 size: 15 residues. CDR3 bases: TGTGCCAGCAGCTCCGACACCTTTAGCAATCAGCCCCAGCATTTT. Translation: CASSSDTFSNQPQHF.

This clone was observed a handful of times. The V and J genes are TRBV15 and TRBJ2-7, with 7 bases matching TRBD1. V lost 5 bases to trimming and J lost 4 bases; unmatched junction nucleotides: 8. The CDR3 is 14 residues long. Germline-derived CDR1 and CDR2 are LNHNV and YYDKDF (reference sequence). CDR3 bases: TGTGCCACCAGCGCCGGGACAGTAAATTACGAGCAGTACTTC. Translating it yields CATSAGTVNYEQYF.

This clone was seen only a few times. The rearrangement joins TRBV5-1 to TRBJ2-4, with TRBD2 matching over 8 bases. Germline V CDR1 and CDR2: SGHRS, YFSETQ. The CDR3 runs 18 residues. Losses at the gene ends were 2 bases for V and 2 bases for J; bases not matched to a gene: 12. The DNA of the CDR3 is TGCGCCAGCAGCTTTTACCTAGCGGGTGCCGGCACCAAAAACATTCAGTACTTC. This gives the protein CASSFYLAGAGTKNIQYF.

This clone came up a few times. V and J are TRBV19 and TRBJ1-1, with no clear D. The CDR3 covers 13 residues. Trimming shortened V by 5 bases and J by 3 bases, and 10 bases separated the two germline ends. CDR1 and CDR2 from the germline V gene are LNHDA and SQIVND (reference sequence). For the CDR3, the DNA is TGTGCCAGTAGTGCCAGGCGGGACACTGAAGCTTTCTTT. It yields the protein CASSARRDTEAFF.

The V call is TRBV7-6, the J call TRBJ2-1, with 8 bases matching TRBD2. Germline trimming cut 1 base from V and 4 bases from J; bases unmatched to any gene: 6. Germline assignment: CDR1 SGHVS and CDR2 FNYEAQ. CDR3 length: 16 residues. Here the CDR3 DNA reads TGTGCCAGCAGCTTAGAGGCTAGCGGGCAATACAATGAGCAGTTCTTC. This translates into CASSLEASGQYNEQFF.

V usage is TRBV7-2 and J usage is TRBJ1-6; the match to TRBD1 covers 7 bases. CDR1 SGHTA and CDR2 FQGNSA come from the germline V gene. This CDR3 spans 15 amino acids. With V trimmed by 4 bases and J by 4 bases, 4 bases remained unmatched. CDR3: CASSSQTGYNSPLHF. In DNA, the CDR3 is TGTGCCAGCAGCTCCCAGACAGGGTATAATTCACCCCTCCACTTT.

The CDR3 DNA follows: TGTGCCAGCTCACCTCCGGGACAGCCCTACGAGCAGTACTTC. Translating gives CASSPPGQPYEQYF. The gene calls are TRBV18 and TRBJ2-7; 7 bases fit TRBD1. J gave up 2 bases and V 3 bases, and 4 bases lay outside the gene matches. The CDR3 contains 14 residues. In germline, CDR1 is KGHSH, CDR2 LQKENI. Filled out from reference TRBV18 and TRBJ2-7, the complete variable domain reads NAGVMQNPRHLVRRRGQEARLRCSPMKGHSHVYWYRQLPEEGLKFMVYLQKENIIDESGMPKERFSAEFPKEGPSILRIQQVVRGDSAAYFCASSPPGQPYEQYFGPGTRLTVT.

This clone was picked up a small number of times. The chain employs TRBV5-8 and TRBJ2-7, with unresolved D. CDR1 is SGHTS and CDR2 is YDEGEE in the germline V gene. Deletions cut 0 bases from V and 6 bases from J, with 7 bases between. The CDR3 totals 12 residues. CDR3 sequence (DNA): TGTGCCAGCAGCTTGGATGTGCGCGAGCAGTACTTC. Its translation: CASSLDVREQYF.

This clone showed up just a few times. The chain uses TRBV6-5 and TRBJ2-7; 10 nucleotides agree with TRBD1. Germline CDR1 is MNHEY and CDR2 is SVGAGI. The ends lost 8 bases at V and 3 bases at J; junction bases unmatched: 1. CDR3 length: 12 residues. CDR3: CASGDRGYEQYF. The CDR3 coding sequence is TGTGCCAGCGGGGACAGGGGCTACGAGCAGTACTTC.

Only a few counts were recorded for this clone. The rearrangement links TRBV4-2 to TRBJ2-3; no clear D. Germline V lookup: CDR1 LGHNA, CDR2 YNFKEQ. Trimming left V 0 bases short and J 2 bases short, with 6 bases between. This CDR3 has 14 amino acids. CDR3 in amino acids: CASSQDSYTDTQYF. CDR3 DNA: TGTGCCAGCAGCCAAGACTCGTACACAGATACGCAGTATTTT.

This clone appeared a few times. Other DNA sequences from this sample encode an identical CDR3 as well. The genes are TRBV19 and TRBJ2-7; 8 bases match TRBD1. V was clipped by 5 bases and J by 5 bases; unmatched bases: 8. Per the germline V gene, CDR1 is LNHDA and CDR2 is SQIVND (reference sequence). This CDR3 has 14 amino acids. The CDR3 spells CASSPGQGLNEQYF. CDR3 nucleotide sequence: TGTGCCAGTAGTCCCGGACAGGGTCTGAACGAGCAGTACTTC.

The chain joins TRBV5-1 to TRBJ2-5; TRBD2 agrees at 7 bases. This CDR3 comprises 15 residues. V shed 4 bases and J 2 bases; nucleotides not matched to a gene: 8. Per germline, CDR1 SGHRS and CDR2 YFSETQ. The CDR3 DNA reads TGCGCCAGCAGCCCAGCGGGACTTGAACAAGAGACCCAGTACTTC. Protein sequence: CASSPAGLEQETQYF.

This clone came up a few times. This chain links TRBV7-2 with TRBJ2-7; 7 positions agree with TRBD2. V dropped 6 bases and J dropped 2; count of bases not matched to a gene: 10. The CDR3 totals 15 residues. The germline V gene has CDR1 SGHTA and CDR2 FQGNSA. The CDR3 loop reads CASRQAAGETYEQYF. Here the CDR3 DNA reads TGTGCCAGCAGACAGGCGGCGGGGGAGACCTACGAGCAGTACTTC.

About this clone: One end of the junction fails to match germline, which may point to a read error. This sequence joins TRBV7-7 and TRBJ2-6, with no clear D. Germline CDR1 reads SSHAT; CDR2 reads FNYEAQ (reference sequence). This CDR3 is built from 14 residues. The CDR3 bases are TGTGCTAGCAGCTCGTCCTCTGGGGCCAACGTCCTGACTTTC. Protein product: CASSSSSGANVLTF.